Listed below are T cell receptor beta chains from one sample, sequenced in a study of blood T cell repertoires in COVID-19. Measured with immunoSEQ multiplex PCR; TCRdb has only the in-frame clones, and not every one. The repertoire consists of fewer than 200,000 clones, with about 83% occurring once and the leading ten covering approximately 7.7%. Specimen: peripheral blood. These receptors were obtained from a man aged 40-49 years who had recovered from COVID-19. Both conserved end residues are part of each CDR3. D genes are given only for firm matches. The listing skips clone size in some rows; elsewhere it reads once, few, many or a size class.

D,size,J,V,DNA,CDR3
-,-,TRBJ1-6,TRBV4-2,TGTGCCAGCAGCCAAGGTACAGGGCATACGTCATATAATTCACCCCTCCACTTT,CASSQGTGHTSYNSPLHF
TRBD2,-,TRBJ2-7,TRBV28,TGTGCCAGCAGTGCCCTTCTAGCGGAGACCTACGAGCAGTACTTC,CASSALLAETYEQYF
TRBD1,-,TRBJ2-2,TRBV6-5,TGTGCCAGCAGTATCACAGGGGGCTCCGGGGAGCTGTTTTTT,CASSITGGSGELFF
-,-,TRBJ2-7,TRBV10-3,TGTGCCATCAGTGCAAACAGCTACGAGCAGTACTTC,CAISANSYEQYF
-,-,TRBJ1-4,TRBV5-6,TGTGCCAGCAGCTTGTTAGAGGGTACTAATGAAAAACTGTTTTTT,CASSLLEGTNEKLFF
-,-,TRBJ1-5,TRBV6-5,TGTGCCAGCAGTCGGTCCAGCAATCAGCCCCAGCATTTT,CASSRSSNQPQHF
-,-,TRBJ2-2,TRBV29-1,TGCAGCGCCCGAGGACTCAACACCGGGGAGCTGTTTTTT,CSARGLNTGELFF
-,-,TRBJ2-7,TRBV28,TGTGCCAGCAGTTCCCCCGGGACTGCATCCTACGAGCAGTACTTC,CASSSPGTASYEQYF
-,once,TRBJ1-2,TRBV6-5,TGTGCCAGCTTGTTCGGTCCCCAAGCTAACTATGGCTACACCTTC,CASLFGPQANYGYTF
TRBD2,-,TRBJ2-3,TRBV10-3,TGTGCCATCAAACTAGCGGGACCCACAGATACGCAGTATTTT,CAIKLAGPTDTQYF
-,-,TRBJ1-2,TRBV4-3,TGCGCCAGCAGCCAAGATCTCTCTGGAGGGTTTGGCTACACCTTC,CASSQDLSGGFGYTF
-,few,TRBJ2-2,TRBV7-9,TGTGCCAGCAGCTTCGACACTTACACCGGGGAGCTGTTTTTT,CASSFDTYTGELFF
-,-,TRBJ1-4,TRBV28,TGTGCCAGCAGTTTTTGGACAACCTCCAAGACTGAAAAACTATTTTTT,CASSFWTTSKTEKLFF
TRBD1,-,TRBJ2-7,TRBV5-8,TGTGCCAGCAGCAAAACCGGGACAGGTTTTCTCTCCTACGAGCAGTACTTC,CASSKTGTGFLSYEQYF
-,-,TRBJ1-1,TRBV7-2,TGTGCCAGCAGCCCTCGACGGGGGGTGTTCACTGAAGCTTTCTTT,CASSPRRGVFTEAFF
TRBD2,-,TRBJ2-1,TRBV24-1,TGTGCCACGCGGGGGGTACTAGGTGAGCAGTTCTTC,CATRGVLGEQFF
-,-,TRBJ1-6,TRBV9,TGTGCCAGCAGCGTAGGGGAGGTCGCCAATTCACCCCTCCACTTT,CASSVGEVANSPLHF
-,-,TRBJ2-1,TRBV11-2,TGTGCCAGCAGCGATATTGGAGGATTTCAGTTCTTC,CASSDIGGFQFF